This is a list of T cell receptor beta chains from one sample in a study of post-analysis software for immune sequencing data. TCRdb reprocessed the PCR reads with MiXCR, giving one entry per CDR3 protein. Altogether 450,000 to 650,000 distinct CDR3 sequences are present, roughly 40% being singletons, with the ten largest covering 1.5% to 2%. The sample comprised blood. The source of these receptors is a girl aged 5-17 years with multiple sclerosis. CDR3s include the opening cysteine and the closing phenylalanine or tryptophan. The order of the fields is clone size, J gene, V gene, D gene, CDR3 DNA, CDR3 protein. D genes are given only for firm matches. Rows give clone size only sometimes, using once, few, many, or a class for an expanded clone.

few,TRBJ1-2,TRBV29-1,TRBD1,TGCAGCGTTGGGACAGGGGGGCTCTATGGCTACACCTTC,CSVGTGGLYGYTF
-,TRBJ2-1,TRBV20-1,TRBD1,TGCAGTGCTCGGAAGACAGGGGCCATATACAATGAGCAGTTCTTC,CSARKTGAIYNEQFF
-,TRBJ1-5,TRBV27,-,TGTGCCAGCAGCCTCGGGGGCATCGGAGTCCAGCCCCAGCATTTT,CASSLGGIGVQPQHF
-,TRBJ1-1,TRBV11-2,-,TGTGCCAGTAGCTGGCAAGTGAACACTGAAGCTTTCTTT,CASSWQVNTEAFF
few,TRBJ2-7,TRBV10-3,-,TGTGCCATCAGTGGTTCAAAGACAGATTACTACGAGCAGTACTTC,CAISGSKTDYYEQYF
few,TRBJ2-1,TRBV6-5,-,TGTGCCAGCAGTTCCGCCCGCACAGGGACCAATGAGCAGTTCTTC,CASSSARTGTNEQFF
-,TRBJ2-1,TRBV20-1,TRBD2,TGCAGTGCTAGACCTGGGACTAGCGGGATCGATGAGCAGTTCTTC,CSARPGTSGIDEQFF
-,TRBJ1-2,TRBV2,-,TGTGCCAGCACCGGGTCAGGGCTCTATGGCTACACCTTC,CASTGSGLYGYTF
few,TRBJ2-7,TRBV5-1,-,TGCGCCAACAGCTTCTCCTACGAGCAGTACTTC,CANSFSYEQYF
-,TRBJ2-1,TRBV3-1,TRBD2,TGTGCCAGCAGCCAAGATCCCAGCGGGAGGGCGGATGAGCAGTTCTTC,CASSQDPSGRADEQFF
-,TRBJ1-2,TRBV6-1,-,TGTGCCAGCAGTATGAACAGGGTGTATGGCTACACCTTC,CASSMNRVYGYTF
few,TRBJ1-1,TRBV20-1,TRBD1,TGCAGTGCTAGAAGACAGGGGTTTCATCCGGAGGGCACTGAAGCTTTCTTT,CSARRQGFHPEGTEAFF
-,TRBJ2-7,TRBV5-1,TRBD2,TGCGCCAGCACCTTGCGGGGGACCAGCGAGCAGTACTTC,CASTLRGTSEQYF
once,TRBJ2-3,TRBV27,-,TGTGCCAGCGCCGGAGTTTCGCGCACAGATACGCAGTATTTT,CASAGVSRTDTQYF
-,TRBJ1-6,TRBV9,-,TGTGCCAGCAGCGTAGCCGACAGGCAGAATTCACCCCCCCACTTT,CASSVADRQNSPPHF
few,TRBJ2-1,TRBV11-3,TRBD2,TGTGCCAGCAGCTTAGATGGGATGGGGACTAGCGGTGACAATGAGCAGTTCTTC,CASSLDGMGTSGDNEQFF
-,TRBJ2-4,TRBV12-3/TRBV12-4,TRBD1,TGTGCCAGCAGTGCCGGGACAGGGGTCCAAAACATTCAGTACTTC,CASSAGTGVQNIQYF
few,TRBJ2-1,TRBV7-2,TRBD2,TGTGCCAGCAGCTTATGGACTAGCGTAGGCAATGAGCAGTTCTTC,CASSLWTSVGNEQFF
-,TRBJ2-7,TRBV6-1,TRBD2,TGTGCCAGCAGTGAAGAAGGGACTAGCGAGCAGTACTTC,CASSEEGTSEQYF
-,TRBJ2-5,TRBV20-1,TRBD2,TGCAGTGCTAGAATATTGACCGGGGGGGATTCCCGAGAGACCCAGTACTTC,CSARILTGGDSRETQYF
few,TRBJ2-1,TRBV20-1,TRBD2,TGCAGTGCAAGCGGGGGGGCTGGTTCCTACAATGAGCAGTTCTTC,CSASGGAGSYNEQFF
few,TRBJ2-7,TRBV20-1,-,TGCAGTGCTAGAGATCGACAGGGACTTTACGAGCAGTACTTC,CSARDRQGLYEQYF
-,TRBJ1-1,TRBV5-6,-,TGTGCCAGCAGCTTAGAAGTGACAGGCAACGAAGCTTTCTTT,CASSLEVTGNEAFF
-,TRBJ2-6,TRBV5-5,-,TGTGCCAGCAGCCGGGACTTTAGCTCTGGGGCCAACGTCCTGACTTTC,CASSRDFSSGANVLTF
-,TRBJ2-5,TRBV20-1,-,TGCAGTGCTAAAGCCCCCGGGGAGACCCAGTACTTC,CSAKAPGETQYF
-,TRBJ2-1,TRBV4-1,-,TGCGCCAGCAGCCAAGATAGCTACCGGACAGTCTCCAATGAGCAGTTCTTC,CASSQDSYRTVSNEQFF
-,TRBJ1-5,TRBV20-1,-,TGCAGTGCTAGAGATATCATGGTAGCCTATAGCAATCAGCCCCAGCATTTT,CSARDIMVAYSNQPQHF
-,TRBJ2-5,TRBV5-6,-,TGTGCCAGCAGCGGGGGGGCGGACAGTCAAGAGACCCAGGACTTC,CASSGGADSQETQDF
-,TRBJ1-4,TRBV6-5,-,TGTGCCAGCAGTTACGCCCCTCCTCGAACCCGGGCCCTACGGGAAAAACTGTTTTTT,CASSYAPPRTRALREKLFF
few,TRBJ2-1,TRBV29-1,TRBD2,TGCAGCGTTGTGCCTAATGGCGGGGGCTACAATGAGCAGTTCTTC,CSVVPNGGGYNEQFF
few,TRBJ2-3,TRBV20-1,-,TGCAGTACTAGAGTAACAGATACGCAGTATTTT,CSTRVTDTQYF
-,TRBJ2-5,TRBV7-2,TRBD2,TGTGCCAGCAGCCTCATTAGCGGGGGGATTGAAGAGACCCAGTACTTC,CASSLISGGIEETQYF
-,TRBJ2-3,TRBV4-2,-,TGTGCCAGCAGCCAAGAAATGGGGCCTAGATTTGCAGATACGCAGTATTTT,CASSQEMGPRFADTQYF
many,TRBJ2-5,TRBV4-1,TRBD1,TGCGCCAGCAGCCAAGCCCGGGACAGACCCATCCAAGAGACCCAGTACTTC,CASSQARDRPIQETQYF